The text below deals with one T cell receptor (beta chain). What it binds is unknown. CDR1 and CDR2 (germline): MDHEN, SYDVKM. This CDR3 comprises 15 residues. V lost 8 bases and J 3 bases, leaving 20 bases between the germline ends. This specimen comes from a study of cytomegalovirus exposure and HLA in healthy donors. Regarding the study as a whole: The study reported that TCR beta sequences accurately predicted HLA-A and HLA-B alleles in most subjects. More clonal expansion characterized HLA-associated TCR beta chains than equally common others in a later analysis.

This PCR relied on a set of 60 Vbeta primers and 13 Jbeta primers. Some clones are missing from TCRdb's copy, which holds only in-frame ones; the method was immunoSEQ multiplex PCR. This table holds about 190,000 clones, roughly four fifths found once. This sequence originates from a woman aged 25 to 39 in good health and CMV-seropositive. Sequenced input: PBMCs. V gene TRBV28 combines with J gene TRBJ2-7; D is possibly TRBD1 (5 bases). The CDR3 DNA reads as TGTGCCAGCCCATGCAGGGTGGTGAGTAACTACGAGCAGTACTTC. Translated, it gives CASPCRVVSNYEQYF.